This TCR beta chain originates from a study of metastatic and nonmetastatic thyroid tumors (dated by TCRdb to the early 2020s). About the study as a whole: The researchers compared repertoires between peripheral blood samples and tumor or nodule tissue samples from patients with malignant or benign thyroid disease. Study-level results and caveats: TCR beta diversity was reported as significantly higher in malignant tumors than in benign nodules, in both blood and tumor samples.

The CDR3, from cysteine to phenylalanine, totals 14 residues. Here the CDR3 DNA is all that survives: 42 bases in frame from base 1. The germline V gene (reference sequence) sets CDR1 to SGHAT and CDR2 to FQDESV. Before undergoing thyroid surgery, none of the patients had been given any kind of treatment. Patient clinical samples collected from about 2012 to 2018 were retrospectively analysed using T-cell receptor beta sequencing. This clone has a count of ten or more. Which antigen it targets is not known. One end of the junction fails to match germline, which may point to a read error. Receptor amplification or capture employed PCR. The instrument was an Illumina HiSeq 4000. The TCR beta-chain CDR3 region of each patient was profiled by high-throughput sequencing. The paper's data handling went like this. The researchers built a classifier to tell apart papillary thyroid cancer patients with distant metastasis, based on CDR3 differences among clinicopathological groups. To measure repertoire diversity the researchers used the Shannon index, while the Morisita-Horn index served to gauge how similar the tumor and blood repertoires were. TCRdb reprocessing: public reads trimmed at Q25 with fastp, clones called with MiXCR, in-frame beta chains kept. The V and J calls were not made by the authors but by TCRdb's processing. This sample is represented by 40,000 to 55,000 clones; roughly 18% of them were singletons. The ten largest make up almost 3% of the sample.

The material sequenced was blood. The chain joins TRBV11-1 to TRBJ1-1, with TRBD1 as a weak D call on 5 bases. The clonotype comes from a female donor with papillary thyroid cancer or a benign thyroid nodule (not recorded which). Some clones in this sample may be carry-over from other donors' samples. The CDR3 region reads CASSPWDGNTETFF. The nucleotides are TGTGCCAGCAGCCCCTGGGACGGGAACACTGAAACTTTCTTT.